The 25 T cell receptor beta chains reported below all come from one sample, sequenced in a study of molecular identifiers for immune sequencing clone quantification. TCRdb re-analysed the PCR reads in MiXCR, keeping a single row per CDR3 protein. Found here are about 640,000 distinct CDR3 sequences, about 20% of them singletons; the top ten hold roughly 0.9%. The sequencing input was naive CD8+ T cells from blood, with Jurkat cell RNA spiked in. Regarding subset: FACS-sorted CD8+CD4-CCR7+CD45RA+ naive T cells. The receptors derive from a human donor in good health. Some libraries in this study had Jurkat cell RNA spiked in.

Regarding this clonotype: An end of the junction does not agree with germline; a read error may underlie this. V gene TRBV5-4 combines with J gene TRBJ2-5; D possibly corresponds to TRBD2 (6 bases). The CDR3 extends over 16 amino acids. Germline CDR1 reads SGHNT; CDR2 reads YYREEE (reference sequence). CDR3 nucleotide sequence: TGTGTCAGCAGCCCCCGCGGAGGAGGGTACCAAGAGACCCAGTACTTC. Protein: CVSSPRGGGYQETQYF. Full variable domain (missing parts from reference TRBV5-4 and TRBJ2-5): ETGVTQSPTHLIKTRGQQVTLRCSSQSGHNTVSWYQQALGQGPQFIFQYYREEENGRGNFPPRFSGLQFPNYSSELNVNALELDDSALYLCVSSPRGGGYQETQYFGPGTRLLVL.

This clonotype was picked up many times. The gene calls are TRBV2 and TRBJ1-5; 11 nucleotides agree with TRBD1. CDR1 and CDR2 (germline): SNHLY, FYNNEI. CDR3 length: 15 residues. V was clipped by 5 bases and J by 6 bases; unmatched bases: 6. The CDR3 loop is CASSSGQGAAQPQHF. CDR3 nucleotides: TGTGCCAGCAGTTCAGGACAGGGGGCTGCTCAGCCCCAGCATTTT.

This clonotype was recorded a few times. The rearrangement links TRBV28 to TRBJ1-1; D gene unclear. Trimming took off 2 bases at V and 2 bases at J, with 21 bases between the two ends. Per germline, CDR1 MDHEN and CDR2 SYDVKM. CDR3 length equals 18 residues. The CDR3 protein is CASSLLGHLTLLNTEAFF. The CDR3 DNA follows: TGTGCCAGCAGTTTACTCGGGCACCTGACCCTCTTAAACACTGAAGCTTTCTTT.

This clonotype has more than one count but fewer than ten. The chain is built from TRBV12-3 or TRBV12-4 and TRBJ2-1; D ambiguous. There are 14 residues in the CDR3. V was trimmed by 3 bases and J by 3 bases, leaving 9 bases between them. CDR3 amino acids: CASSFPSFYNEQFF. CDR3 nucleotides: TGTGCCAGCAGTTTTCCCTCATTCTACAATGAGCAGTTCTTC.

This clonotype occurred a few times. V gene TRBV30 combines with J gene TRBJ2-7; a possible D gene is TRBD2 (6 bases). From germline, CDR1 is GTSNPN and CDR2 SVGIG (reference sequence). The CDR3 is made up of 13 amino acids. The V and J ends lost 2 bases and 4 bases respectively, with 12 bases between them. The DNA of the CDR3 is TGTGCCTGGAGTCACGGGAGCAGGTACGAGCAGTACTTC. Encoded protein: CAWSHGSRYEQYF.

Of note for this clonotype: One junction end disagrees with the germline gene, perhaps due to a read error. The chain links TRBV6-2 or TRBV6-3 to TRBJ2-7; TRBD1 matches at 7 bases. Germline V gives CDR1 MNHEY, CDR2 SVGEGT. CDR3 size: 14 residues. The CDR3 DNA reads as TGTGTCAGCAGTTACGCCGCAGGGGGCTACGAGCAGTACTTC. Translating it yields CVSSYAAGGYEQYF.

The chain couples TRBV6-5 to TRBJ2-1, with D possibly matching TRBD1 (6 bases). The CDR3 runs to 15 residues. CDR1 is MNHEY and CDR2 is SVGAGI in the germline V gene. V lost 6 bases, J lost 0 bases, and 12 bases lay in between. The CDR3 sequence is CASRYRGSSYNEQFF. The CDR3 region has the DNA TGTGCCAGCAGGTATAGGGGGAGCTCCTACAATGAGCAGTTCTTC.

This clonotype was recorded a few times. Given a much more abundant clone one base away, this may be a read error. The chain joins TRBV29-1 to TRBJ2-2; D remains unclear. V was trimmed by 7 bases and J by 5 bases, leaving 5 bases between them. The V gene's germline CDR1 is SQVTM and CDR2 ANQGSEA. CDR3 length: 10 residues. The CDR3 sequence: CSARTGELFF. CDR3 nucleotides: TGCAGCGCGCGGACCGGGGAGCTGTTTTTT.

The chain's CDR3 is CSARDGSGLGEKLFF. For the CDR3, the DNA is TGCAGTGCTAGAGATGGGTCCGGGCTTGGGGAAAAACTGTTTTTT. The chain recombines TRBV20-1 with TRBJ1-4; D not resolved. Germline CDR1 and CDR2: DFQATT and SNEGSKA (reference sequence). V shed 0 bases and J shed 8 bases, with 16 bases lying between them. The CDR3 length is 15 residues.

A few counts support this clonotype. This sequence joins TRBV24-1 and TRBJ2-7, with D possibly being TRBD1 (5 bases). The V gene's germline CDR1 is KGHDR and CDR2 SFDVKD. CDR3 length: 16 amino acids. V was pared by 5 bases and J by 3 bases, with 19 bases between. Here the CDR3 DNA reads TGTGCCACCAGTGGGGGCGATTTCGGGCGAGTCTACGAGCAGTACTTC. Residues: CATSGGDFGRVYEQYF.

With respect to this clonotype: Germline is not matched at one junction end, which may reflect a read error. The gene calls are TRBV12-3 or TRBV12-4 and TRBJ1-5; 7 nucleotides agree with TRBD1. This CDR3 has 15 residues. CDR3 coding DNA: TGTGCCGGCAGTCCCGACAGGGTGGGCAATCAGCCCCAGCATTTT. It codes for CAGSPDRVGNQPQHF.

This rearrangement joins TRBV11-3 to TRBJ2-1, with a possible D match to TRBD2 (7 bases). This CDR3 comprises 15 residues. Germline V gene data show CDR1 as SGHNT and CDR2 as YENEEA. The germline V and J ends were trimmed by 2 bases and 8 bases, with 16 bases remaining between them. For the CDR3, the DNA is TGTGCCAGCAGCTTAAGGGGGGCGGGGGCTGATGAGCAGTTCTTC. Protein sequence: CASSLRGAGADEQFF.

Turning to this clonotype: One end of the junction is discordant with germline, which a read error may explain. The V and J genes are TRBV14 and TRBJ2-3, with 10 bases identical to TRBD2. The CDR3 covers 17 residues. Germline CDR1 and CDR2: SGHDN and FVKESK. CDR3 region: CASSQDRLAGLTYTQYF. In nucleotides, the CDR3 is TGTGCCAGCAGCCAAGACCGACTAGCGGGTCTCACATATACTCAGTATTTT.

This clonotype has a count of ten or more. The genes are TRBV6-5 and TRBJ2-3, with TRBD2 identical over 7 bases. Germline loops: CDR1 MNHEY, CDR2 SVGAGI. V lost 6 bases and J lost 3; bases outside the gene matches: 12. CDR3 length: 16 residues. In nucleotides, the CDR3 is TGTGCCAGCAGCCCCATACTAGCGAAGCGGACAGATACGCAGTATTTT. Translating it yields CASSPILAKRTDTQYF.

With respect to this clonotype: One base away lies a much larger clone, so this may be a sequencing read error. V usage is TRBV6-5 and J usage is TRBJ2-1, with 7 positions matching TRBD2. This CDR3 spans 16 amino acids. Germline loops: CDR1 MNHEY, CDR2 SVGAGI. Trimming cost V 4 bases and J 10 bases; bases outside gene matches: 16. The CDR3 nucleotides read TGTGCCAGCAGTTCCCGGGGGAGGGATCGGTTATACGAGCAGTTCTTC. Its translation is CASSSRGRDRLYEQFF.

The chain recombines TRBV18 with TRBJ2-2, with TRBD1 identical over 8 bases. Germline loops: CDR1 KGHSH, CDR2 LQKENI. This CDR3 spans 15 amino acids. The J segment lost 4 bases and the V segment lost 8 bases, leaving 9 bases of the junction unmatched. The CDR3 region has the DNA TGTGCCAGCGCGGGGACAGGCCAAATCACCGGGGAGCTGTTTTTT. It codes for CASAGTGQITGELFF.

The V call is TRBV7-3, the J call TRBJ2-2; TRBD2 agrees at 13 bases. V lost 1 base to trimming and J lost 4 bases; unmatched junction nucleotides: 18. Germline-derived CDR1 and CDR2 are SGHTA and FQGTGA. The CDR3 runs 22 residues. DNA for the CDR3: TGTGCCAGCAGCTTAATCCGCCGGGGGACTAGCGGGATGGGGGCGCTCACCGGGGAGCTGTTTTTT. Protein product: CASSLIRRGTSGMGALTGELFF.

This clonotype was observed at least ten times. This chain connects TRBV6-5 to TRBJ1-5; tentatively, D is TRBD1 (6 bases). Trimming removed 6 bases from V and 6 bases from J, with 15 bases in between. Germline V lookup: CDR1 MNHEY, CDR2 SVGAGI. The CDR3 has 14 residues. The CDR3 sequence is CASRPQGRIQPQHF. The CDR3 DNA sequence: TGTGCCAGCAGACCCCAGGGGAGGATTCAGCCCCAGCATTTT.

Turning to this clonotype: The junction does not match germline at one end; this may be a read error. V gene TRBV4-3 combines with J gene TRBJ1-2; D uncertain. CDR1 is LGHNA, CDR2 YSLEER, per germline. The CDR3 consists of 13 residues. The DNA of the CDR3 is TGCGCCAACAGCCAAAGTATGGACTATGGCTACACCTTC. Protein: CANSQSMDYGYTF.

This clonotype showed up just a few times. The chain has TRBV6-1 and TRBJ1-2; 9 nucleotides line up with TRBD1. V lost 4 bases, J lost 8 bases, and 11 bases stayed unmatched. From germline, CDR1 is MNHNS and CDR2 SASEGT. The CDR3 contains 15 residues. CDR3 DNA: TGTGCCAGCAGTGTACCGGGACAGGGCCTGCGAGGCTACACCTTC. Translating it yields CASSVPGQGLRGYTF.

This clonotype came up many times. The chain combines TRBV2 with TRBJ2-7; D unclear. The V end was cut by 3 bases, the J end by 3 bases, with 15 bases between. The CDR3 sequence is 15 residues long. From germline, CDR1 is SNHLY and CDR2 FYNNEI. The CDR3 sequence: CASSEGRSAYYEQYF. The DNA for the CDR3 is TGTGCCAGCAGTGAGGGCAGGTCTGCTTACTACGAGCAGTACTTC.

This clonotype occurred many times. The chain is built from TRBV20-1 and TRBJ2-2; the match to TRBD1 covers 7 bases. V trimming: 7 bases; J trimming: 4 bases; junction bases outside the gene matches: 6. The CDR3 consists of 13 residues. The germline gives CDR1 DFQATT, CDR2 SNEGSKA (reference sequence). CDR3: CSVPTGPTGELFF. In DNA, the CDR3 is TGCAGTGTCCCGACAGGGCCCACCGGGGAGCTGTTTTTT.

The V call is TRBV27, the J call TRBJ2-3; TRBD2 agrees at 8 bases. With V trimmed by 4 bases and J by 0 bases, 12 bases remained unmatched. Germline V lookup: CDR1 MNHEY, CDR2 SMNVEV (reference sequence). This CDR3 spans 18 amino acids. The CDR3 here is CASSSLGVAGPSTDTQYF. The DNA for the CDR3 is TGTGCCAGCAGTTCTTTGGGGGTAGCGGGGCCCAGCACAGATACGCAGTATTTT.

The genes are TRBV5-6 and TRBJ2-3; no firm D call. Gene TRBJ1-5 matches the end of the DNA better, so the J call may be wrong. The CDR3 is 12 residues long. Germline lookup yields CDR1 SGHDT and CDR2 YYEEEE. The CDR3 DNA reads as TGTGCCAGCAGCCTCCTTTCGGATACGCAGCATTTT. It is translated as CASSLLSDTQHF.

This clonotype was found many times. The J gene is TRBJ2-2, the V gene TRBV6-5, with TRBD2 matching over 8 bases. The CDR3 runs to 18 residues. CDR1 is MNHEY, CDR2 SVGAGI, per germline. The V and J ends lost 1 base and 5 bases, in that order; junction bases with no gene match: 12. The CDR3 DNA is TGTGCCAGCAGTTACTTGCAGAGAGGAGCGGGAGCAACCGGGGAGCTGTTTTTT. Translated, it gives CASSYLQRGAGATGELFF.